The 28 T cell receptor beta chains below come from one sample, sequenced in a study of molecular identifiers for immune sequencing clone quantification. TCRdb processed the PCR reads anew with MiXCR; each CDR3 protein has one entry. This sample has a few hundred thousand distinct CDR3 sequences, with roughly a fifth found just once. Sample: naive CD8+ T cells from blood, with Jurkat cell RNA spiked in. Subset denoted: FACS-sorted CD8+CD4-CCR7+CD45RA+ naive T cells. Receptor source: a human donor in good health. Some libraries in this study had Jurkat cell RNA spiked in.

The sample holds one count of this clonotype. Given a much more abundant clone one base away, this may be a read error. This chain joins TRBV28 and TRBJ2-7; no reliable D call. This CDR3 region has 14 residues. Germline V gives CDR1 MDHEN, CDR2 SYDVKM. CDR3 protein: CASSLSGQAYGQYF. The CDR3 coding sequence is TGTGCCAGCAGTTTGTCGGGTCAGGCCTACGGGCAGTACTTC.

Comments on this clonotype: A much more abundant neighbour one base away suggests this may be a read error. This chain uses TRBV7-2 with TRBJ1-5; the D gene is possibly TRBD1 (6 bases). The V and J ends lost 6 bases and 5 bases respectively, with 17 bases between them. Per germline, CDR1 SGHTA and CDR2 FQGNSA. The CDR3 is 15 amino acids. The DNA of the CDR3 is TGTGCCAGCAGACCAGACGCGGGGGCTTATCAGCCCCAGCATTTT. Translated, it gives CASRPDAGAYQPQHF.

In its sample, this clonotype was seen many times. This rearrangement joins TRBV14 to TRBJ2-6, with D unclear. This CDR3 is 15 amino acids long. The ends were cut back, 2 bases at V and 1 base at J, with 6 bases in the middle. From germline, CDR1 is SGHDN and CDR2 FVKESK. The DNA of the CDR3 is TGTGCCAGCAGCCAATTGACATCTGGGGCCAACGTCCTGACTTTC. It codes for CASSQLTSGANVLTF. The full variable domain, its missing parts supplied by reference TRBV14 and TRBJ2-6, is EAGVTQFPSHSVIEKGQTVTLRCDPISGHDNLYWYRRVMGKEIKFLLHFVKESKQDESGMPNNRFLAERTGGTYSTLKVQPAELEDSGVYFCASSQLTSGANVLTFGAGSRLTVL.

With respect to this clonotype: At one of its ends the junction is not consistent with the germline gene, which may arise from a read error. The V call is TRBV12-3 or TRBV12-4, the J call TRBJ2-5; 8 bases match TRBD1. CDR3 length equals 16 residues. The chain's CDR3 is CASSTPGGAYQETQYF. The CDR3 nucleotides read TGTGCCAGCAGTACTCCAGGGGGCGCTTACCAGGAGACCCAGTACTTC.

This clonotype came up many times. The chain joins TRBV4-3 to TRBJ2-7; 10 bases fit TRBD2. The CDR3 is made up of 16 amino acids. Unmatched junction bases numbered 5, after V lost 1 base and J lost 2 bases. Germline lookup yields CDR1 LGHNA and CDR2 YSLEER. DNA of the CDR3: TGCGCCAGCAGCCAAGGCCTAGCGGGGGTTGCCTACGAGCAGTACTTC. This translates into CASSQGLAGVAYEQYF.

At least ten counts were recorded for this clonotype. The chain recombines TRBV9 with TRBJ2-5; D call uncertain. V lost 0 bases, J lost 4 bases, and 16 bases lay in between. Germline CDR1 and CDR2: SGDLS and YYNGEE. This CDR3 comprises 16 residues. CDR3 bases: TGTGCCAGCAGCGTAGAGCCCGAACTCCCGGGAGAGACCCAGTACTTC. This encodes CASSVEPELPGETQYF.

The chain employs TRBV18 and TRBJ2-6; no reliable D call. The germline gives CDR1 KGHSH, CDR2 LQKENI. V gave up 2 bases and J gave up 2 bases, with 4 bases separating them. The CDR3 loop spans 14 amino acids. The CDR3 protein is CASSPAAGANVLTF. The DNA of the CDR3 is TGTGCCAGCTCACCAGCGGCTGGGGCCAACGTCCTGACTTTC.

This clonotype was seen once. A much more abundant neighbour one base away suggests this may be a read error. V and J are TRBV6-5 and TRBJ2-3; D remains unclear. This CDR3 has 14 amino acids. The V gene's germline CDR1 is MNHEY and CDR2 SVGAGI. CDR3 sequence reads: CASSYYLGTDAQYF. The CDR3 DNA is TGTGCCAGCAGTTACTATCTCGGCACAGATGCGCAGTATTTT.

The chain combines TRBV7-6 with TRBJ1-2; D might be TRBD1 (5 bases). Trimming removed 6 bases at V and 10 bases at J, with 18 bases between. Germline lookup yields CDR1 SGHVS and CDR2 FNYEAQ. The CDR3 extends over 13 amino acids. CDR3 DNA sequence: TGTGCCAGCAGTCTTACCGGGACTTCAGCCTACACCTTC. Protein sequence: CASSLTGTSAYTF. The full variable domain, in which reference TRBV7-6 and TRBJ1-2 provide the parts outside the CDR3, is GAGVSQSPRYKVTKRGQDVALRCDPISGHVSLYWYRQALGQGPEFLTYFNYEAQQDKSGLPNDRFSAERPEGSISTLTIQRTEQRDSAMYRCASSLTGTSAYTFGSGTRLTVV.

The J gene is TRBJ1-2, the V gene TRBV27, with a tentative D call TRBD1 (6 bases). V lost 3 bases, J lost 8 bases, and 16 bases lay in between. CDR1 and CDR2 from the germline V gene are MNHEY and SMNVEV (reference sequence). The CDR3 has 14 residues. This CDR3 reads CASSFWGGAGGYTF. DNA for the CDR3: TGTGCCAGCAGTTTCTGGGGGGGCGCGGGAGGCTACACCTTC.

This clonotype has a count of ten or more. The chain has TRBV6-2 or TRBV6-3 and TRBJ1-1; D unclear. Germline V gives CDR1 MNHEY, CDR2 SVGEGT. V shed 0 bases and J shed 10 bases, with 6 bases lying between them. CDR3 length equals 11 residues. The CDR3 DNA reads TGTGCCAGCAGTTACTCCGAAAGAGCTTTCTTT. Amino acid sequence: CASSYSERAFF.

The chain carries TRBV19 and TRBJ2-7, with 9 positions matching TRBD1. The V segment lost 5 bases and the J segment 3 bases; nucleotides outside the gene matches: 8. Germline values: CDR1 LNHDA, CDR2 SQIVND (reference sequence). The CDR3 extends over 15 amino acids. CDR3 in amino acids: CASSPGTGRYYEQYF. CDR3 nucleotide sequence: TGTGCCAGTAGTCCTGGGACAGGGCGATACTACGAGCAGTACTTC. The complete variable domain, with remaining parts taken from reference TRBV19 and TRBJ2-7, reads DGGITQSPKYLFRKEGQNVTLSCEQNLNHDAMYWYRQDPGQGLRLIYYSQIVNDFQKGDIAEGYSVSREKKESFPLTVTSAQKNPTAFYLCASSPGTGRYYEQYFGPGTRLTVT.

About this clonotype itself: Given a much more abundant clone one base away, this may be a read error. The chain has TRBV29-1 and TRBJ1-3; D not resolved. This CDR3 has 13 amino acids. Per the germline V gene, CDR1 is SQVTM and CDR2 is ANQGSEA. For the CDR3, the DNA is TGCGGCGTTCCCCTGCCACGCACTAACACCATATATTTT. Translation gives CGVPLPRTNTIYF.

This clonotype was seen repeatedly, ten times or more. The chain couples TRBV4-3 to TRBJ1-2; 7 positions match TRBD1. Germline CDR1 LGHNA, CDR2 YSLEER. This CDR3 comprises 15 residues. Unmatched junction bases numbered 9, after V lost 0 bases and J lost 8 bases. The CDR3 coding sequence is TGCGCCAGCAGCCAAGATTACGCAGGGGGTTACGGCTACACCTTC. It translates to CASSQDYAGGYGYTF.

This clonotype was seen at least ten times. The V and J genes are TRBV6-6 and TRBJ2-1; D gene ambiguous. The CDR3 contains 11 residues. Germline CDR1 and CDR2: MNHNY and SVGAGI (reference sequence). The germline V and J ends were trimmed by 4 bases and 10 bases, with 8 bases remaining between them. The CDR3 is CASSLTYEQFF. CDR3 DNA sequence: TGTGCCAGCAGTTTGACCTACGAGCAGTTCTTC.

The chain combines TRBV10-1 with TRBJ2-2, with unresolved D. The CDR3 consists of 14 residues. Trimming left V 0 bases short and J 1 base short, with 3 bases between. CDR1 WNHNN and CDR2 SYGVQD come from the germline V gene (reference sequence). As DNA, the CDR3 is TGCGCCAGCAGTGAGTCCGAGAACACCGGGGAGCTGTTTTTT. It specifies CASSESENTGELFF.

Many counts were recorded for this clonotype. CDR3 sequence reads: CASSDSRAYEQYF. The CDR3, as DNA: TGTGCCAGCAGCGACTCGAGGGCCTACGAGCAGTACTTC. This chain uses TRBV7-6 with TRBJ2-7; D is possibly TRBD2 (5 bases). Germline V gene data show CDR1 as SGHVS and CDR2 as FNYEAQ. The CDR3 loop spans 13 amino acids. V lost 5 bases and J 2 bases, leaving 10 bases between the germline ends. Combining the CDR3 with reference TRBV7-6 and TRBJ2-7 gives the whole variable domain GAGVSQSPRYKVTKRGQDVALRCDPISGHVSLYWYRQALGQGPEFLTYFNYEAQQDKSGLPNDRFSAERPEGSISTLTIQRTEQRDSAMYRCASSDSRAYEQYFGPGTRLTVT.

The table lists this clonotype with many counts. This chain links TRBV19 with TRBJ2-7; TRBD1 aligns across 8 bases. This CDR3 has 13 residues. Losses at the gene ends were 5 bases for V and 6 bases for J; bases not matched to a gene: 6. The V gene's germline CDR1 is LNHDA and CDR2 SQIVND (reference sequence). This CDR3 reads CASSSGQGGEQYF. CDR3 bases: TGTGCCAGTAGTTCCGGACAGGGCGGCGAGCAGTACTTC.

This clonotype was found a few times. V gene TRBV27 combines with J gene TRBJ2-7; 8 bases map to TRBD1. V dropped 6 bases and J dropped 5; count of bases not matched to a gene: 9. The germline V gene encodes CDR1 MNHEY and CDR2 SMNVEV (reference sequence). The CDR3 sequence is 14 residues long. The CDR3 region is CASRPPGTGNEQYF. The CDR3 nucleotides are TGTGCCAGCAGACCCCCCGGGACAGGCAACGAGCAGTACTTC.

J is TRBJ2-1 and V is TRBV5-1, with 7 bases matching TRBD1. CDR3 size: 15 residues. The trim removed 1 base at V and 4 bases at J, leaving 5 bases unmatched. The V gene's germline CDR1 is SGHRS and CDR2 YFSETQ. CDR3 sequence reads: CASSLRTGVYNEQFF. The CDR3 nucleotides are TGCGCCAGCAGCTTGAGAACAGGGGTGTACAATGAGCAGTTCTTC.

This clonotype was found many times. The CDR3 here is CASGQGQFSYGYTF. The CDR3 DNA sequence: TGTGCTAGTGGACAGGGACAGTTTTCTTATGGCTACACCTTC. The chain links TRBV12-5 to TRBJ1-2; 7 positions agree with TRBD1. The CDR3 extends over 14 amino acids. V lost 6 bases and J lost 5; bases outside the gene matches: 9. The germline V gene has CDR1 LGHNT and CDR2 FRNRAP. Full variable domain (rest looked up from reference TRBV12-5 and TRBJ1-2): DARVTQTPRHKVTEMGQEVTMRCQPILGHNTVFWYRQTMMQGLELLAYFRNRAPLDDSGMPKDRFSAEMPDATLATLKIQPSEPRDSAVYFCASGQGQFSYGYTFGSGTRLTVV.

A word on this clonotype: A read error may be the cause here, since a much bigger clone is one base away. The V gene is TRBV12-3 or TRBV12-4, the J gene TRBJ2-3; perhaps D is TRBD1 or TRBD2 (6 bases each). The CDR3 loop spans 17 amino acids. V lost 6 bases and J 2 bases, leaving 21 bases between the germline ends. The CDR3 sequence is CASSPHPLTGATDTQYF. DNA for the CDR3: TGTGCCAGCAGCCCCCATCCTTTGACGGGGGCCACAGATACGCAGTATTTT.

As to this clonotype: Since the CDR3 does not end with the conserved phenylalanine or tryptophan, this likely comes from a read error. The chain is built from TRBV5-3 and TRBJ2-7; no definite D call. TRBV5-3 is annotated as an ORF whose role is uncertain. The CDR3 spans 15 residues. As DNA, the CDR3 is TGTGCCAGCAGCTTGGCCCTCGGCTACTCCTACGAGCAGTACTCC. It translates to CASSLALGYSYEQYS.

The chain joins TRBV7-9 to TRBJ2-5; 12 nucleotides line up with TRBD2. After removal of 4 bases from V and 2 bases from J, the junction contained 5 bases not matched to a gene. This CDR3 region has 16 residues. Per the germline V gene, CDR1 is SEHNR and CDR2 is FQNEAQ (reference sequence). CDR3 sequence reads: CASSSPGLAGQETQYF. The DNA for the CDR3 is TGTGCCAGCAGCTCTCCTGGACTAGCGGGACAAGAGACCCAGTACTTC.

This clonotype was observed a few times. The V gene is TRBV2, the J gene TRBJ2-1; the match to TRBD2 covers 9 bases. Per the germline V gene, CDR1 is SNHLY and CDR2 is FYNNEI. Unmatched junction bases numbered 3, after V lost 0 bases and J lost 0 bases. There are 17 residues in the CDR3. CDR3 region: CASSEANSGSSYNEQFF. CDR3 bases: TGTGCCAGCAGTGAAGCCAATAGCGGGAGCTCCTACAATGAGCAGTTCTTC.

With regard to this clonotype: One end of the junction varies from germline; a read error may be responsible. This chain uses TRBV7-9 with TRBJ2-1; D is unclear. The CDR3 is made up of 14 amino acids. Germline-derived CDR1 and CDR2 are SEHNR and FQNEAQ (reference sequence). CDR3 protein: CASKEYSSCNEQFF. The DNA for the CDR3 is TGTGCCAGCAAGGAGTATAGCTCCTGCAATGAGCAGTTCTTC.

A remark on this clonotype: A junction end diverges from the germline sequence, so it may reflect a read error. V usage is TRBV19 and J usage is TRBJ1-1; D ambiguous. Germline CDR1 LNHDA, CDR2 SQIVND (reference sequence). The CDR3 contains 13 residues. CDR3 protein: CASSIAGNTEALF. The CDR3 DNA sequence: TGTGCCAGTAGTATCGCCGGGAACACTGAAGCTCTCTTT.

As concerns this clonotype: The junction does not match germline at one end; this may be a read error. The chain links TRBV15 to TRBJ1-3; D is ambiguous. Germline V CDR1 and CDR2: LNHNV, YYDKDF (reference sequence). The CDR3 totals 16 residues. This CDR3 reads CATSSWAGLSGITIYF. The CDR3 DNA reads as TGTGCCACCAGCAGTTGGGCCGGTCTCTCGGGAATCACCATATATTTT.